This passage covers 5 T cell receptor beta chains from one sample sequenced in a study of neurological immune-mediated disorders. Via MiXCR, TCRdb re-called the 5' RACE reads, giving one row per CDR3 protein. The data show around 30,000 distinct CDR3 sequences, with 2.5% seen just once and about 2.3% held by the top ten. Sequenced sample: PBMCs. These receptors originate from a woman aged 45 to 65 with multiple sclerosis.

The sample holds many counts of this clonotype. The J gene is TRBJ1-5, the V gene TRBV12-3 or TRBV12-4, with 9 positions matching TRBD1. V shed 6 bases, J shed 7 bases, and the junction held 4 bases outside the gene matches. The CDR3 length is 13 residues. The CDR3 DNA reads as TGTGCCAGCAGAAGACAGGGGGGGCAGCCCCAGCATTTT. Its protein product is CASRRQGGQPQHF.

Judged by abundance, this clonotype is medium-sized. V gene TRBV5-1 combines with J gene TRBJ1-2; possible D gene TRBD1, 6 bases. Looked up from germline, CDR1 is SGHRS and CDR2 is YFSETQ. The ends were cut back, 5 bases at V and 0 bases at J, with 32 bases in the middle. CDR3 length: 21 amino acids. This chain's CDR3 is CASSGRDSGRGRSLANYGYTF. The CDR3 bases are TGCGCCAGCAGTGGGAGAGATAGTGGCAGGGGAAGAAGTCTGGCTAACTATGGCTACACCTTC.

This clonotype was counted at least ten times. The V gene is TRBV18, the J gene TRBJ2-1; TRBD1 matches 7 bases. Germline CDR1 reads KGHSH; CDR2 reads LQKENI. Unmatched junction bases numbered 8, after V lost 3 bases and J lost 9 bases. This CDR3 is built from 14 residues. The DNA for the CDR3 is TGTGCCAGCTCACCCGGGGACAGAAGGGGTGAGCAGTTCTTC. Amino acid sequence: CASSPGDRRGEQFF.

This clonotype occurred many times. The rearrangement joins TRBV29-1 to TRBJ2-7, with D possibly TRBD2 on 7 matching bases. Trimming took 3 bases from V and 5 from J, leaving 14 bases between them. Germline V gene data show CDR1 as SQVTM and CDR2 as ANQGSEA. The length of the CDR3 is 13 residues. Here the CDR3 DNA reads TGCAGCGTTGAGGGGGGGGCAGGGAACGAGCAGTACTTC. It encodes CSVEGGAGNEQYF.

The table lists this clonotype with many counts. This chain uses TRBV20-1 with TRBJ2-7; 9 bases are shared with TRBD1. J lost 4 bases, V lost 4 bases, and 20 bases had no gene match. The CDR3 contains 18 residues. Germline V gives CDR1 DFQATT, CDR2 SNEGSKA (reference sequence). Here the CDR3 reads CSATNTRARDRVRYEQYF. The CDR3 DNA reads as TGCAGTGCTACAAACACCCGCGCCCGGGACAGGGTTCGTTACGAGCAGTACTTC.